This T cell receptor beta chain is from a study of Tregs in tolerant kidney transplant recipients. Study-wide context: CD4+CD25+CD127- cells came from approximately 3-day belatacept mixed lymphocyte reactions, some with roughly five-day graft donor restimulation.

In the case of this clone: The antigen is undetermined.

Only in-frame clones appear in the TCRdb table, and some are missing; sequencing was by immunoSEQ multiplex PCR. The sample lists more than 30,000 clones; 82% were seen once. Study-wide findings and caveats: Biological reproducibility was not directly addressed in this study. Expanding Tregs on activated donor B cells appeared to best identify donor-specific TCRbeta clones.

V was shortened by 5 bases and J by 4 bases, with 21 bases between the two germline ends. CDR1 is LNHDA, CDR2 SQIVND, per germline (reference sequence). The CDR3 runs 17 residues. This receptor was identified in a human donor in good health. The specimen was Tregs from blood cultured with allogeneic cells. The chain has TRBV19 and TRBJ1-5; D gene ambiguous. The CDR3 DNA is TGTGCCAGTAGTCCCCGAGGGCGCGGCAGCCCTAATCAGCCCCAGCATTTT. This sequence encodes CASSPRGRGSPNQPQHF.